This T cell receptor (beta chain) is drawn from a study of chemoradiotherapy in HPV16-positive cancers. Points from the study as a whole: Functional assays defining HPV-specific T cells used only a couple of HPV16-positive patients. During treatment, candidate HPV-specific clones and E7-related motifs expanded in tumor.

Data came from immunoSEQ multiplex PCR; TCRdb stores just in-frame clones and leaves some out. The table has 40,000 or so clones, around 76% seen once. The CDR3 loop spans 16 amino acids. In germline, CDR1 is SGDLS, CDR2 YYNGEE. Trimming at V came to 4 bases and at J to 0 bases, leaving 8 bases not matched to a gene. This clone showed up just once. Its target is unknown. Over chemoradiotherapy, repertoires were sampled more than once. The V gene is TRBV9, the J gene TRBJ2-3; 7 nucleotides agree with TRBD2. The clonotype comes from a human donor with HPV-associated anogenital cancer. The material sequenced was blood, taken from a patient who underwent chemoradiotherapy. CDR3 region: CASSLPTSPSTDTQYF. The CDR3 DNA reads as TGTGCCAGCAGCTTACCGACTAGCCCTAGCACAGATACGCAGTATTTT.